This paragraph reports one T cell receptor beta chain. This sample was taken from a study of T cell clones after liver transplantation. Study at large: As an antigen-independent comparator, third-party-reactive TCRbeta sequences came from pre-transplant mixed lymphocyte reactions. At least one year of complete immunosuppression withdrawal without enzymes over twice normal defined tolerance.

Trimming took off 0 bases at V and 6 bases at J, with 12 bases between the two ends. The germline V gene encodes CDR1 MNHEY and CDR2 SVGAGI. The CDR3 extends over 15 amino acids. Assay: immunoSEQ multiplex PCR; the TCRdb copy retains only in-frame clones and omits some. The table has 72,000 or so clones, over 65% seen once; the top ten hold roughly 3%. This clonotype was obtained from a human patient who received a liver transplant. A share of the T cells may be of graft donor origin. The chain recombines TRBV6-5 with TRBJ1-5; D ambiguous. Sequences were derived from CD4+ T cells from blood, sampled at the 22-month timepoint. CDR3 in amino acids: CASSYSRGNSQPQHF. In nucleotides, the CDR3 is TGTGCCAGCAGTTACTCACGGGGTAATAGTCAGCCCCAGCATTTT.